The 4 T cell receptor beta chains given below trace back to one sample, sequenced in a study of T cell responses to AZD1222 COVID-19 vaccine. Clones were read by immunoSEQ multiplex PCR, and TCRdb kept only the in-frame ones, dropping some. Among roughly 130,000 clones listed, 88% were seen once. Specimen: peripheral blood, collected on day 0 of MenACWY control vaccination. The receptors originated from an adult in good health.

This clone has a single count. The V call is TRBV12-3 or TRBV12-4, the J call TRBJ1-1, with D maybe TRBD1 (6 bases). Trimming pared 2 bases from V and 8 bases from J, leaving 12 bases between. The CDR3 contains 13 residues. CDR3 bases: TGTGCCAGCAGTTTATATTCCCAGGGGGAAGCTTTCTTT. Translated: CASSLYSQGEAFF.

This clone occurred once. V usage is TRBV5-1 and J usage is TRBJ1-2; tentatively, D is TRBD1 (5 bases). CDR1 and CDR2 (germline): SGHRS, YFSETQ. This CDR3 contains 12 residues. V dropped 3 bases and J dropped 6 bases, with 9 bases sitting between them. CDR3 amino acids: CASSSQGNGYTF. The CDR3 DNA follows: TGCGCCAGCAGCTCCCAGGGTAATGGCTACACCTTC.

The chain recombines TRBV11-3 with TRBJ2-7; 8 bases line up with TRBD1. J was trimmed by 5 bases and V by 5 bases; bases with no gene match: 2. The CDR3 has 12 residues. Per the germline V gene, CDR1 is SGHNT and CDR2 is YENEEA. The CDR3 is CASSPTGDEQYF. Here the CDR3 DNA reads TGTGCCAGCAGCCCGACAGGGGACGAGCAGTACTTC.

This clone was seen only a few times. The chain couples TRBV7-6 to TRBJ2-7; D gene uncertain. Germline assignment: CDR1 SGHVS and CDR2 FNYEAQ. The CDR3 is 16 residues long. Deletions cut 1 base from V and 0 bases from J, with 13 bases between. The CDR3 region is CASSLVAAVSSYEQYF. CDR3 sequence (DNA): TGTGCCAGCAGCTTAGTTGCGGCGGTATCCTCCTACGAGCAGTACTTC.